The 11 T cell receptor beta chains reported below all come from one sample, sequenced in a study of blood T cells in healthy people across ages. Sample-barcoded 5' priming and a J-beta primer mix drove a second PCR of roughly 6 to 12 cycles. MiXCR was run by TCRdb on the 5' RACE reads, yielding one entry per CDR3 protein. This table has 450,000 to 700,000 distinct CDR3 sequences, 27% appearing once. Sample: blood. The receptor set was obtained from a woman aged 70 to 79 in good health.

This clonotype has just a few counts. The chain is built from TRBV6-1 and TRBJ2-3; 9 bases fit TRBD1. V was pared by 7 bases and J by 9 bases, with 17 bases of the junction left unmatched. CDR1 and CDR2 (germline): MNHNS, SASEGT. The CDR3 length is 16 residues. CDR3 sequence reads: CASTLMADRGGETQYF. The DNA for the CDR3 is TGTGCCAGCACACTTATGGCGGACAGGGGAGGTGAGACGCAGTATTTT.

This chain joins TRBV12-3 or TRBV12-4 and TRBJ2-3; D might be TRBD1 (5 bases). The CDR3 sequence is 16 residues long. V was trimmed by 4 bases and J by 4 bases, leaving 18 bases between them. The CDR3 sequence: CASSSQGRGRADTQYF. The CDR3 DNA follows: TGTGCCAGCAGTTCCCAAGGTAGGGGCCGAGCAGATACGCAGTATTTT.

This clonotype came up a few times. V usage is TRBV5-1 and J usage is TRBJ2-2; D remains ambiguous. Trimming took off 0 bases at V and 6 bases at J, with 15 bases between the two ends. The CDR3 covers 16 residues. CDR1 and CDR2 (germline): SGHRS, YFSETQ. DNA for the CDR3: TGCGCCAGCAGCTTGGGTCCGCAGGATCCTTCCGGGGAGCTGTTTTTT. Its protein product is CASSLGPQDPSGELFF.

In its sample, this clonotype was seen a few times. This chain joins TRBV7-3 and TRBJ1-5, with a possible D match to TRBD1 (6 bases). The germline V gene encodes CDR1 SGHTA and CDR2 FQGTGA. Trimming removed 0 bases at V and 0 bases at J, with 15 bases between. The CDR3 covers 18 residues. CDR3 DNA sequence: TGTGCCAGCAGCTTAACAGGGGGGCAGGGGACTAGCAATCAGCCCCAGCATTTT. This translates into CASSLTGGQGTSNQPQHF.

This clonotype turned up a few times. The chain carries TRBV20-1 and TRBJ1-2; tentatively, D is TRBD1 (5 bases). V was shortened by 1 base and J by 8 bases, with 26 bases between the two germline ends. The germline V gene encodes CDR1 DFQATT and CDR2 SNEGSKA (reference sequence). This CDR3 has 17 residues. Written as DNA, the CDR3 is TGCAGTGCTAGAGCCCCTAGACCGGGGGTTCCAAACATGGGCTACACCTTC. Translation: CSARAPRPGVPNMGYTF.

A few counts support this clonotype. The chain carries TRBV7-2 and TRBJ2-3; D is unclear. Trimming took off 5 bases at V and 6 bases at J, with 18 bases between the two ends. This CDR3 spans 15 amino acids. Germline assignment: CDR1 SGHTA and CDR2 FQGNSA. The CDR3 DNA is TGTGCCAGCAGCCCCAAAACCGGTCCGAGGGATACGCAGTATTTT. It encodes CASSPKTGPRDTQYF. The full variable domain, completed using reference TRBV7-2 and TRBJ2-3, is GAGVSQSPSNKVTEKGKDVELRCDPISGHTALYWYRQSLGQGLEFLIYFQGNSAPDKSGLPSDRFSAERTGGSVSTLTIQRTQQEDSAVYLCASSPKTGPRDTQYFGPGTRLTVL.

The V and J genes are TRBV5-1 and TRBJ2-3, with D uncertain. The CDR3 has 13 amino acids. Trimming stripped 4 bases from V and 6 bases from J, with 12 bases between. The germline V gene has CDR1 SGHRS and CDR2 YFSETQ. The CDR3 protein is CASSPGSPDTQYF. CDR3 coding DNA: TGCGCCAGCAGCCCTGGGTCGCCCGATACGCAGTATTTT.

This clonotype was observed a few times. The V gene is TRBV11-2, the J gene TRBJ2-3, with TRBD2 as a possible D gene (5 bases). The ends were cut back, 0 bases at V and 8 bases at J, with 9 bases in the middle. CDR1 is SGHAT, CDR2 FQNNGV, per germline. The CDR3 runs 13 residues. Here the CDR3 DNA reads TGTGCCAGCAGCTTAGAGCAGGCGGGTACGCAGTATTTT. Its translation is CASSLEQAGTQYF.

The chain links TRBV5-1 to TRBJ2-2; TRBD2 matches 8 bases. The CDR3 consists of 15 residues. Trimming removed 3 bases from V and 5 bases from J; junction bases left unmatched: 6. Germline CDR1 reads SGHRS; CDR2 reads YFSETQ. This chain's CDR3 is CASSSTAGATGELFF. The CDR3 DNA follows: TGCGCCAGCAGCTCCACAGCGGGGGCTACCGGGGAGCTGTTTTTT.

In the case of this clonotype: An end of the junction does not agree with germline; a read error may underlie this. The chain has TRBV20-1 and TRBJ2-3, with 7 bases that match TRBD2. This CDR3 region has 13 residues. CDR1 is DFQATT and CDR2 is SNEGSKA in the germline V gene (reference sequence). CDR3 in DNA: TGCAGTGCAGGAAGCGGGGTACCAGATACGCAATATTTT. Its translation: CSAGSGVPDTQYF.

V usage is TRBV4-3 and J usage is TRBJ1-5, with 7 bases lining up with TRBD1. V lost 1 base, J lost 3 bases, and 3 bases stayed unmatched. In germline, CDR1 is LGHNA, CDR2 YSLEER. This CDR3 spans 15 amino acids. CDR3 sequence reads: CASSQATGNNQPQHF. Here the CDR3 DNA reads TGCGCCAGCAGCCAAGCGACAGGGAACAATCAGCCCCAGCATTTT.